The 19 T cell receptor beta chains below come from one sample, sequenced in a study of T-cell memory formation after mild COVID-19. TCRdb re-called the 5' RACE reads through MiXCR, storing one row per CDR3 protein. Among fewer than 600,000 distinct CDR3 sequences listed, about a fifth were seen once. The sequenced material came from PBMCs or a T cell subset sorted from them (not recorded which). These receptor sequences come from an adult woman who had mild COVID-19 (a few samples of this study predate the infection). Cell type and time point are not known.

This clonotype was observed a handful of times. The chain couples TRBV14 to TRBJ1-1; no clear D. V was cut by 0 bases and J by 10 bases, with 15 bases left in between. Germline assignment: CDR1 SGHDN and CDR2 FVKESK. The CDR3 is made up of 14 amino acids. The CDR3 region has the DNA TGTGCCAGCAGCCAAGATCCGGGTTCAGTGGTAGCTTTCTTT. Its translation: CASSQDPGSVVAFF.

This clonotype was detected many times. The chain carries TRBV7-9 and TRBJ2-7; TRBD2 is a possible D gene (5 bases). Trimming shortened V by 8 bases and J by 1 base, and 12 bases separated the two germline ends. The CDR3 covers 13 residues. CDR1 is SEHNR and CDR2 is FQNEAQ in the germline V gene (reference sequence). The CDR3 DNA is TGTGCCAGCTTAGCGACGGAGTCCTACGAGCAGTACTTC. This gives the protein CASLATESYEQYF.

The chain recombines TRBV25-1 with TRBJ2-1; the D is unclear. This CDR3 contains 12 residues. The V gene's germline CDR1 is MGHDK and CDR2 SYGVNS. V lost 2 bases, J lost 6 bases, and 5 bases lay in between. Here the CDR3 DNA reads TGTGCCAGCAGTGAAGAATCCAATGAGCAGTTCTTC. Translating it yields CASSEESNEQFF.

The chain uses TRBV6-2 or TRBV6-3 and TRBJ2-2; 8 nucleotides line up with TRBD2. This CDR3 region has 15 residues. Germline V gene lookup returns CDR1 MNHEY and CDR2 SVGEGT. The V and J ends lost 6 bases and 6 bases, in that order; junction bases with no gene match: 9. Written as DNA, the CDR3 is TGTGCCAGCAGGCTCGCGGGACTAGTTCCCGGGGAGCTGTTTTTT. It codes for CASRLAGLVPGELFF.

V gene TRBV5-1 combines with J gene TRBJ2-1; TRBD1 might be the D (6 bases). Germline V gene data show CDR1 as SGHRS and CDR2 as YFSETQ. V was clipped by 4 bases and J by 0 bases, with 11 bases between them. The CDR3 has 15 amino acids. The CDR3 protein is CASSTGSFSYNEQFF. The CDR3 DNA sequence: TGCGCCAGCAGCACAGGGTCCTTCTCCTACAATGAGCAGTTCTTC.

This clonotype showed up just a few times. The rearrangement links TRBV7-9 to TRBJ2-7; 12 nucleotides align to TRBD2. Germline V gene sequence: CDR1 SEHNR, CDR2 FQNEAQ (reference sequence). The length of the CDR3 is 14 residues. The V gene end was trimmed by 5 bases and the J gene end by 12 bases; junction bases not matched to a gene: 11. Here the CDR3 reads CASSPTSGRPSLYF. CDR3 coding DNA: TGTGCCAGCAGCCCTACTAGCGGGAGGCCAAGCCTGTACTTC.

This clonotype was seen a few times. The chain couples TRBV20-1 to TRBJ2-7, with 13 nucleotides matching TRBD2. Losses at the gene ends were 3 bases for V and 7 bases for J; bases not matched to a gene: 24. The CDR3 sequence is 20 residues long. Germline V lookup: CDR1 DFQATT, CDR2 SNEGSKA (reference sequence). CDR3 bases: TGCAGTGCTAGGAGACCCATAGGGACTAGCGGGAACAACCTGGTGGGAGAGCAGTACTTC. Protein product: CSARRPIGTSGNNLVGEQYF.

This chain uses TRBV14 with TRBJ1-6; D uncertain. Germline V CDR1 and CDR2: SGHDN, FVKESK. This CDR3 spans 14 amino acids. Trimming took 2 bases from V and 7 from J, leaving 9 bases between them. The CDR3, as DNA: TGTGCCAGCAGCCAATCCAGTTTCAATTCACCCCTCCACTTT. It translates to CASSQSSFNSPLHF. Complete variable domain (other parts from reference TRBV14 and TRBJ1-6): EAGVTQFPSHSVIEKGQTVTLRCDPISGHDNLYWYRRVMGKEIKFLLHFVKESKQDESGMPNNRFLAERTGGTYSTLKVQPAELEDSGVYFCASSQSSFNSPLHFGNGTRLTVT.

There are many counts of this clonotype. This chain links TRBV5-1 with TRBJ1-1; no reliable D call. Germline V CDR1 and CDR2: SGHRS, YFSETQ. Trimming removed 4 bases at V and 0 bases at J, with 10 bases between. This CDR3 has 14 residues. In DNA form, the CDR3 reads TGCGCCAGCAGCCCGGCAGCCATGAACACTGAAGCTTTCTTT. Its translation is CASSPAAMNTEAFF. The entire variable domain, with the rest obtained from reference TRBV5-1 and TRBJ1-1, is as follows: KAGVTQTPRYLIKTRGQQVTLSCSPISGHRSVSWYQQTPGQGLQFLFEYFSETQRNKGNFPGRFSGRQFSNSRSEMNVSTLELGDSALYLCASSPAAMNTEAFFGQGTRLTVV.

This clonotype was recorded a few times. The CDR3 spells CSVDKAGQNEQFF. The CDR3 nucleotides are TGCAGCGTTGATAAGGCAGGGCAGAATGAGCAGTTCTTC. The chain joins TRBV29-1 to TRBJ2-1; D perhaps matches TRBD1 (5 bases). The CDR3 runs 13 residues. Trimming shortened V by 3 bases and J by 7 bases, and 13 bases separated the two germline ends. Germline CDR1 is SQVTM and CDR2 is ANQGSEA.

This clonotype was detected a few times. The genes are TRBV20-1 and TRBJ2-7; the match to TRBD1 covers 9 bases. This CDR3 is built from 15 residues. V lost 6 bases, J lost 4 bases, and 13 bases stayed unmatched. Germline V lookup: CDR1 DFQATT, CDR2 SNEGSKA (reference sequence). The CDR3 protein is CSAQSSGTGRYEQYF. As DNA, the CDR3 is TGCAGTGCGCAGTCTTCCGGGACAGGGAGGTACGAGCAGTACTTC.

The DNA for the CDR3 is TGTGCCAGCAGTTTTGGAGGGTATGGCGGCTACACCTTC. Translation: CASSFGGYGGYTF. The V and J genes are TRBV27 and TRBJ1-2; the D is unclear. Trimming took off 3 bases at V and 8 bases at J, with 13 bases between the two ends. The CDR3 covers 13 residues. Germline assignment: CDR1 MNHEY and CDR2 SMNVEV (reference sequence).

This clonotype was counted only a few times. The rearrangement uses TRBV11-3 and TRBJ2-3; D is uncertain. The CDR3 length is 12 residues. V lost 3 bases and J 4 bases, leaving 5 bases between the germline ends. CDR1 and CDR2 from the germline V gene are SGHNT and YENEEA. CDR3 protein: CASSFVSDTQYF. The CDR3 DNA reads TGTGCCAGCAGCTTTGTGTCAGATACGCAGTATTTT. The entire variable domain, with the rest obtained from reference TRBV11-3 and TRBJ2-3, is as follows: EAGVVQSPRYKIIEKKQPVAFWCNPISGHNTLYWYLQNLGQGPELLIRYENEEAVDDSQLPKDRFSAERLKGVDSTLKIQPAELGDSAVYLCASSFVSDTQYFGPGTRLTVL.

J is TRBJ2-5 and V is TRBV9; either TRBD1 or TRBD2 may fit D (6 bases each). There are 16 residues in the CDR3. V was shortened by 0 bases and J by 1 base, with 13 bases between the two germline ends. Germline CDR1 and CDR2: SGDLS and YYNGEE. Written as DNA, the CDR3 is TGTGCCAGCAGCGTAGACGGGGGCGCGGGCCAAGAGACCCAGTACTTC. This translates into CASSVDGGAGQETQYF.

V and J are TRBV23-1 and TRBJ2-7; tentatively, D is TRBD2 (6 bases). TRBV23-1 is an ORF for which the function is uncertain. The CDR3 length is 15 residues. Trimming shortened V by 4 bases and J by 3 bases, and 16 bases separated the two germline ends. CDR3 DNA sequence: TGCGCCAGCAGTCTAAGCCGTGGGGGACTCTACGAGCAGTACTTC. Translation gives CASSLSRGGLYEQYF.

This clonotype was observed a few times. The chain carries TRBV5-1 and TRBJ2-2; 7 bases are a match to TRBD1. The CDR3 covers 14 residues. CDR1 SGHRS and CDR2 YFSETQ come from the germline V gene. J gave up 6 bases and V 0 bases, and 2 bases lay outside the gene matches. The CDR3 reads CASSLVTGPGELFF. CDR3 DNA: TGCGCCAGCAGCTTGGTGACAGGGCCCGGGGAGCTGTTTTTT.

As to this clonotype: Germline is not matched at one junction end, which may reflect a read error. DNA for the CDR3: TGTGCCAGCACCCCCTCACGGGCGGTTCCTGACTTC. It encodes CASTPSRAVPDF. This chain joins TRBV7-2 and TRBJ1-2, with D hard to call. The germline CDR1 and CDR2 sequences are SGHTA and FQGNSA. This CDR3 has 12 residues. Filled out from reference TRBV7-2 and TRBJ1-2, the complete variable domain reads GAGVSQSPSNKVTEKGKDVELRCDPISGHTALYWYRQSLGQGLEFLIYFQGNSAPDKSGLPSDRFSAERTGGSVSTLTIQRTQQEDSAVYLCASTPSRAVPDFGSGTRLTVV.

The chain has TRBV5-1 and TRBJ1-1; D gene unclear. Germline-derived CDR1 and CDR2 are SGHRS and YFSETQ. Trimming took off 5 bases at V and 1 base at J, with 18 bases between the two ends. The CDR3 runs 16 residues. This CDR3 reads CASRGLMDAPNTEAFF. DNA of the CDR3: TGCGCCAGCAGAGGTCTGATGGATGCACCGAACACTGAAGCTTTCTTT. Based on the CDR3 plus reference TRBV5-1 and TRBJ1-1, the full variable domain is KAGVTQTPRYLIKTRGQQVTLSCSPISGHRSVSWYQQTPGQGLQFLFEYFSETQRNKGNFPGRFSGRQFSNSRSEMNVSTLELGDSALYLCASRGLMDAPNTEAFFGQGTRLTVV.

This clonotype appeared a few times. The V and J genes are TRBV3-2 and TRBJ1-2; TRBD1, the table's D call, lacks a check against the DNA. TRBV3-2 has pseudogene status. The CDR3 has 10 amino acids. The CDR3 DNA sequence: TGTGCCCGGGGGTTCTATGGCTACACCTTC. This encodes CARGFYGYTF.